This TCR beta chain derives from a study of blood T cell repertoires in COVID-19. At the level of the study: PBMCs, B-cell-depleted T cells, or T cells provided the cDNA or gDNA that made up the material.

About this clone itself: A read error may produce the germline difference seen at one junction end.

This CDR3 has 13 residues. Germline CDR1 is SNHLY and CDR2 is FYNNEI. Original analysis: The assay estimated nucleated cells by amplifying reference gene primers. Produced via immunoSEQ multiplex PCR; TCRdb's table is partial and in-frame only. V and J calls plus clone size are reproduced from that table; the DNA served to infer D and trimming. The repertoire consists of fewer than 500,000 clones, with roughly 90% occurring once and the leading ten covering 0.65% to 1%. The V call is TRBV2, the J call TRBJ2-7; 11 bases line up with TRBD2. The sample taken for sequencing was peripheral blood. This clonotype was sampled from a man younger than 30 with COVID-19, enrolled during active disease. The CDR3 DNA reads TGTGCCAGCAGCGAAAGGGGGACTAGCGGAAGCTTCTTC. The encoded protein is CASSERGTSGSFF.